The present T cell receptor beta chain was sequenced within a study of blood T cell repertoires in COVID-19. Across the study: The United States, Italy and Spain provided the acute and convalescent COVID-19 samples.

The J segment lost 5 bases and the V segment lost 7 bases, leaving 12 bases of the junction unmatched. Germline V gene sequence: CDR1 SQVTM, CDR2 ANQGSEA. This CDR3 is 15 amino acids long. The protocol was immunoSEQ multiplex PCR, while the TCRdb copy is restricted to in-frame clones and leaves out a portion. The table has hundreds of thousands of clones, about 88% seen once. The rearrangement links TRBV29-1 to TRBJ2-1, with TRBD1 matching over 9 bases. Sequenced material: PBMCs or T cells enriched from blood (not recorded which). This receptor was identified in a young woman who had been exposed to COVID-19. The CDR3 sequence is CSADLPGTGNNEQFF. The CDR3 nucleotides read TGCAGCGCCGACCTGCCCGGGACAGGGAACAATGAGCAGTTCTTC.